This T cell receptor (beta chain) was recorded in a study of graft-versus-host responses after intestinal transplantation. Study context: Transplant recipients had multivisceral, liver-intestinal, or isolated intestinal grafts.

Method: immunoSEQ multiplex PCR; TCRdb's copy keeps in-frame clones and lacks some. The sample lists approximately 79,000 clones; roughly 80% were seen once. General observations from the study: Within allografts, high graft-versus-host to host-versus-graft clonal ratios were seen among patients with graft-donor T cell macrochimerism. HvG clone declines early post-transplant were associated with peak circulating GvH levels. The marrow of recipients harbored GvH clones, and ileum or blood showed some of them first.

With regard to this clone: The antigen is unknown.

Germline-derived CDR1 and CDR2 are SEHNR and FQNEAQ (reference sequence). CDR3 length: 15 residues. V lost 2 bases and J 0 bases, leaving 10 bases between the germline ends. The material sequenced was unstimulated CD4+ T cells sorted from spleen or lymph node cells, taken before intestinal transplant. The chain has TRBV7-9 and TRBJ2-5; the D is unclear. This TCR came from a human donor who received an intestinal transplant. Written as DNA, the CDR3 is TGTGCCAGCAGCTTAAATCCCGGGTACCAAGAGACCCAGTACTTC. Protein sequence: CASSLNPGYQETQYF. Drawing the rest from reference TRBV7-9 and TRBJ2-5, the complete variable domain is DTGVSQNPRHKITKRGQNVTFRCDPISEHNRLYWYRQTLGQGPEFLTYFQNEAQLEKSRLLSDRFSAERPKGSFSTLEIQRTEQGDSAMYLCASSLNPGYQETQYFGPGTRLLVL.